The rows below give T cell receptor beta chains drawn from one sample of a study of T cell responses to AZD1222 COVID-19 vaccine. Generated by immunoSEQ multiplex PCR, the TCRdb table keeps only in-frame clones and is missing some. The top ten hold around a quarter of the sample, which has 120,000 or so clones, roughly nine tenths seen once. The sequences come from peripheral blood, collected on day 0 of AZD1222 vaccination. The source of these receptors is an adult in good health. Both conserved end residues are part of each CDR3. The order of the fields is V gene, J gene, clone size, D gene, CDR3 DNA, CDR3 protein. A D gene is named only where the DNA matches it firmly. Clone sizes are given selectively: once, few, many, or a class where the clone is expanded.

V: TRBV7-8
J: TRBJ1-6
size: -
D: -
DNA: TGTGCCAGCCCCAAGCGGACCGCCACTTCACCCCTCCACTTT
CDR3: CASPKRTATSPLHF

V: TRBV18
J: TRBJ2-3
size: -
D: -
DNA: TGTGCCAGCTCACCACGGAGCGGTAACACAGATACGCAGTATTTT
CDR3: CASSPRSGNTDTQYF

V: TRBV5-1
J: TRBJ2-2
size: -
D: -
DNA: TGCGCCAGCAGCTTGTCAGGGTCGGGCACCGGGGAGCTGTTTTTT
CDR3: CASSLSGSGTGELFF

V: TRBV30
J: TRBJ1-4
size: -
D: -
DNA: TGTGCCTGGAACGGGGGAAGGGGTGAAAAACTGTTTTTT
CDR3: CAWNGGRGEKLFF

V: TRBV27
J: TRBJ1-2
size: -
D: -
DNA: TGTGCCAGCAGTTTCTTGGGGGAACGATATGGCTACACCTTC
CDR3: CASSFLGERYGYTF

V: TRBV6-5
J: TRBJ2-1
size: -
D: TRBD2
DNA: TGTGCCAGCAGTTATGCGGGGGGGCGTATCTATGAGCAGTTCTTC
CDR3: CASSYAGGRIYEQFF

V: TRBV18
J: TRBJ1-4
size: few
D: -
DNA: TGTGCCAGCTCACTCTCCGTAACTAATGAAAAACTGTTTTTT
CDR3: CASSLSVTNEKLFF

V: TRBV27
J: TRBJ2-7
size: -
D: TRBD1
DNA: TGTGCCAGCAGCTCCGGACAGGTACCCTACGAGCAGTACTTC
CDR3: CASSSGQVPYEQYF

V: TRBV24-1
J: TRBJ1-5
size: few
D: -
DNA: TGTGCCACCAGTGATCCAGGGACTGATCAGCCCCAGCATTTT
CDR3: CATSDPGTDQPQHF

V: TRBV18
J: TRBJ2-2
size: -
D: TRBD2
DNA: TGTGCCAGCTCACCACCGACGGGGGGGAACACCGGGGAGCTGTTTTTT
CDR3: CASSPPTGGNTGELFF

V: TRBV6-5
J: TRBJ2-3
size: few
D: -
DNA: TGTGCCAGCAGACCCAGGCTAGCCCTCACAGATACGCAGTATTTT
CDR3: CASRPRLALTDTQYF

V: TRBV12-3/TRBV12-4
J: TRBJ1-1
size: -
D: TRBD1
DNA: TGTGCCAGCAGTTTCAGGGGGAGACCTGAAGCTTTCTTT
CDR3: CASSFRGRPEAFF

V: TRBV9
J: TRBJ1-5
size: -
D: -
DNA: TGTGCCAGCAGCGTAGACTGGAGGGGCAATCAGCCCCAGCATTTT
CDR3: CASSVDWRGNQPQHF

V: TRBV29-1
J: TRBJ1-5
size: -
D: -
DNA: TGCAGCGTTGCTGACATACAGAATCAGCCCCAGCATTTT
CDR3: CSVADIQNQPQHF

V: TRBV6-1
J: TRBJ1-6
size: -
D: -
DNA: TGTGCCAGCAGTGAAGGAGGGAGGGCCGCTTCACCCCTCCACTTT
CDR3: CASSEGGRAASPLHF

V: TRBV9
J: TRBJ2-5
size: -
D: -
DNA: TGTGCCAGCAGCGTAGGTAATAGCTTAACGCAAGAGACCCAGTACTTC
CDR3: CASSVGNSLTQETQYF

V: TRBV11-2
J: TRBJ2-1
size: -
D: -
DNA: TGTGCCAGCAGTCCCGAGGGACCCTACAATGAGCAGTTCTTC
CDR3: CASSPEGPYNEQFF

V: TRBV7-2
J: TRBJ2-5
size: -
D: -
DNA: TGTGCCAGCAGCTTAGACGGGCGGTTCGGGGAGACCCAGTACTTC
CDR3: CASSLDGRFGETQYF

V: TRBV7-3
J: TRBJ2-7
size: -
D: TRBD2
DNA: TGTGCCAGCAGCGATAAGACTAGCGGGGAAATGTACTTC
CDR3: CASSDKTSGEMYF

V: TRBV7-2
J: TRBJ2-5
size: -
D: -
DNA: TGTGCCAGCAGCTTAGTTGGGGGGGGCAGCCAAGAGACCCAGTACTTC
CDR3: CASSLVGGGSQETQYF

V: TRBV5-6
J: TRBJ2-1
size: -
D: -
DNA: TGTGCCAGCAGCTTAGGGGGTGCTTCCTACAATGAGCAGTTCTTC
CDR3: CASSLGGASYNEQFF

V: TRBV27
J: TRBJ2-1
size: -
D: -
DNA: TGTGCCAGCAGTTTATCGCCAGGGAATCGCTACAATGAGCAGTTCTTC
CDR3: CASSLSPGNRYNEQFF

V: TRBV27
J: TRBJ1-2
size: -
D: -
DNA: TGTGCCAGCCCCCCCCTTCGGGGCTGTGGCTACACCTTC
CDR3: CASPPLRGCGYTF

V: TRBV10-3
J: TRBJ1-3
size: -
D: TRBD1
DNA: TGTGCCATCAGGGGGGACAGCCGCTCTGGAAACACCATATATTTT
CDR3: CAIRGDSRSGNTIYF

V: TRBV9
J: TRBJ1-2
size: -
D: TRBD1
DNA: TGTGCCAGCAGCCCGGGACAGTCCCTAAGCTACACCTTC
CDR3: CASSPGQSLSYTF